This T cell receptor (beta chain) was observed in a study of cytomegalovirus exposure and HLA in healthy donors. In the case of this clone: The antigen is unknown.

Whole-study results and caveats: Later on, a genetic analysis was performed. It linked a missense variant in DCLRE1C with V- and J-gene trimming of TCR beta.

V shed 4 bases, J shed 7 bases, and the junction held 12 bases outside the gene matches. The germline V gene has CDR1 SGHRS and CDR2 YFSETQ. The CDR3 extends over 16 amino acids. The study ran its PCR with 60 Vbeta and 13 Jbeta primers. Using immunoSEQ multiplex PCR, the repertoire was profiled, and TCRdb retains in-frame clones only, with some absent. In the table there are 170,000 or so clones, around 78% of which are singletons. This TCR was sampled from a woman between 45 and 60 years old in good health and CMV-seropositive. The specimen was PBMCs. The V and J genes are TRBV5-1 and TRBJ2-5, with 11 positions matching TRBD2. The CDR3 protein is CASSIGTSGKLGTQYF. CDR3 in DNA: TGCGCCAGCAGCATCGGGACTAGCGGCAAACTGGGGACCCAGTACTTC. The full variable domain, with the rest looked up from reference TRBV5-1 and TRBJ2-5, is KAGVTQTPRYLIKTRGQQVTLSCSPISGHRSVSWYQQTPGQGLQFLFEYFSETQRNKGNFPGRFSGRQFSNSRSEMNVSTLELGDSALYLCASSIGTSGKLGTQYFGPGTRLLVL.